The rows below give T cell receptor beta chains drawn from one sample of a study of cytomegalovirus exposure and HLA in healthy donors. The assay was immunoSEQ multiplex PCR, and TCRdb's table has in-frame clones only and misses some. Here the sample table reports about 70,000 clones. Specimen: PBMCs. These receptors came from a female donor in good health and CMV-seropositive. CDR3s include the opening cysteine and the closing phenylalanine or tryptophan. D genes are given only for firm matches.

j_call v_call d_call cdr3_aa cdr3_nt
TRBJ1-2 TRBV28 TRBD1 CASSSGQADYGYTF TGTGCCAGCAGTTCGGGACAGGCCGACTATGGCTACACCTTC
TRBJ1-1 TRBV6-4 . CASRMTENTEAFF TGTGCCAGCAGAATGACAGAGAACACTGAAGCTTTCTTT
TRBJ2-1 TRBV4-1 TRBD2 CASSPGGVNEQFF TGCGCCAGCAGTCCGGGAGGGGTGAATGAGCAGTTCTTC
TRBJ1-3 TRBV30 . CAWSRGGTPGNTIYF TGTGCCTGGAGTAGGGGGGGGACACCAGGAAACACCATATATTTT
TRBJ2-2 TRBV27 TRBD2 CASSLGGSTGELFF TGTGCCAGCAGCCTGGGGGGGTCAACCGGGGAGCTGTTTTTT
TRBJ2-3 TRBV4-2 TRBD2 CASSQHYGTSGGTDTQYF TGTGCCAGCAGCCAACACTATGGGACTAGCGGGGGCACAGATACGCAGTATTTT
TRBJ2-3 TRBV18 . CASSPTTSTSTDTQYF TGTGCCAGCTCACCGACTACGTCAACTAGCACAGATACGCAGTATTTT
TRBJ1-4 TRBV5-8 . CASSPPRWGEKLFF TGTGCCAGCAGCCCTCCAAGGTGGGGCGAAAAACTGTTTTTT
TRBJ2-7 TRBV25-1 TRBD1 CASSEEGGLAYEQYF TGTGCCAGCAGTGAGGAAGGGGGCCTTGCCTACGAGCAGTACTTC
TRBJ1-2 TRBV18 TRBD1 CASSKPGQDYGYTF TGTGCCAGCTCAAAACCGGGACAGGACTATGGCTACACCTTC
TRBJ2-7 TRBV7-8 TRBD2 CASSWTSGYEQYF TGTGCCAGCAGCTGGACTAGCGGTTACGAGCAGTACTTC
TRBJ1-3 TRBV7-8 . CASSLGGRGTGNTIYF TGTGCCAGCAGCTTAGGTGGACGGGGGACTGGAAACACCATATATTTT
TRBJ1-4 TRBV5-1 TRBD1 CASSLTGVINEKLFF TGCGCCAGCAGCTTGACAGGGGTAATTAATGAAAAACTGTTTTTT
TRBJ2-3 TRBV14 . CASRRTEEYTDTQYF TGTGCCAGCAGGCGGACAGAGGAATACACAGATACGCAGTATTTT
TRBJ1-5 TRBV2 TRBD1 CASSVGQAVQSNQPQHF TGTGCCAGCAGTGTAGGACAGGCAGTACAAAGCAATCAGCCCCAGCATTTT
TRBJ2-1 TRBV30 TRBD2 CAWSVRLHWTSGKGGEQFF TGTGCCTGGAGTGTACGGCTCCACTGGACTAGCGGGAAGGGTGGTGAGCAGTTCTTC
TRBJ1-5 TRBV28 TRBD1 CASSSTGVEQPQHF TGTGCCAGCAGTTCGACAGGGGTAGAACAGCCCCAGCATTTT
TRBJ1-4 TRBV30 . CAWSGGLGAEKLFF TGTGCCTGGAGTGGGGGTTTGGGGGCCGAAAAACTGTTTTTT
TRBJ1-1 TRBV10-2 . CASRWTANTEAFF TGCGCCAGCAGGTGGACAGCGAACACTGAAGCTTTCTTT
TRBJ1-1 TRBV29-1 . CSVDSDTEAFF TGCAGCGTAGACAGCGACACTGAAGCTTTCTTT
TRBJ1-2 TRBV4-2 . CASSHGPGKGNYGYTF TGTGCCAGCAGTCACGGCCCCGGGAAAGGAAACTATGGCTACACCTTC
TRBJ1-2 TRBV6-1 TRBD1 CASSESGQGDLYPF TGTGCCAGCAGTGAATCAGGACAGGGGGACCTTTACCCCTTC
TRBJ2-3 TRBV6-1 . CASSEVAVSTDTQYF TGTGCCAGCAGTGAAGTTGCGGTGAGCACAGATACGCAGTATTTT
TRBJ1-2 TRBV28 . CASSGVSAHGYTF TGTGCCAGCAGTGGAGTTTCTGCACACGGCTACACCTTC
TRBJ2-7 TRBV29-1 . CSASGGQIYEQYF TGCAGTGCCTCCGGAGGACAGATATACGAGCAGTACTTC
TRBJ2-2 TRBV5-6 TRBD2 CASSLGLAGGPAGELFF TGTGCCAGCAGCTTGGGACTAGCGGGGGGGCCAGCCGGGGAGCTGTTTTTT
TRBJ1-4 TRBV2 . CASTGSSRSEKLFF TGTGCCAGCACTGGGAGCTCAAGGAGTGAAAAACTGTTTTTT
TRBJ2-7 TRBV11-3 . CASSLDRLERYEQYF TGTGCCAGCAGCTTAGATCGACTAGAACGCTACGAGCAGTACTTC
TRBJ2-1 TRBV29-1 . CSVAGFPGNEQFF TGCAGCGTTGCAGGGTTTCCCGGCAATGAGCAGTTCTTC
TRBJ1-1 TRBV7-9 . CASSLRGKNTEAFF TGTGCCAGCAGCTTAAGGGGGAAGAACACTGAAGCTTTCTTT
TRBJ1-5 TRBV7-2 . CASSLNGGSNQPQHF TGTGCCAGCAGCTTAAATGGGGGGAGCAATCAGCCCCAGCATTTT
TRBJ2-2 TRBV5-1 . CASSLAPGGNTGELFF TGCGCCAGCAGCTTGGCCCCCGGGGGGAACACCGGGGAGCTGTTTTTT
TRBJ2-3 TRBV6-4 TRBD2 CASSTSGGAGDTQYF TGTGCCAGCAGTACTAGCGGGGGAGCCGGAGATACGCAGTATTTT
TRBJ1-4 TRBV20-1 . CSVWQGEKLFF TGCAGTGTTTGGCAGGGAGAAAAACTGTTTTTT
TRBJ1-3 TRBV7-6 . CASSLVTGQSSGNTIYF TGTGCCAGCAGCTTAGTCACAGGTCAGAGCTCTGGAAACACCATATATTTT
TRBJ1-2 TRBV27 TRBD1 CASSLDRGSHGYTF TGTGCCAGCAGTCTCGACAGGGGATCCCATGGCTACACCTTC
TRBJ2-1 TRBV9 TRBD2 CASSAGGASHNEQFF TGTGCCAGCAGCGCCGGGGGGGCGTCCCACAATGAGCAGTTCTTC
TRBJ2-5 TRBV4-1 . CASSQQGNQETQYF TGCGCCAGCAGCCAACAGGGGAATCAAGAGACCCAGTACTTC
TRBJ1-2 TRBV28 . CASSLGALTYGYTF TGTGCCAGCAGTTTAGGAGCCTTGACCTATGGCTACACCTTC
TRBJ2-3 TRBV5-1 TRBD1 CASGGTGVADTQYF TGCGCCAGTGGGGGGACAGGGGTGGCAGATACGCAGTATTTT
TRBJ1-3 TRBV18 . CASSPGLGSGNTIYF TGTGCCAGCTCCCCGGGTCTCGGATCTGGAAACACCATATATTTT
TRBJ1-6 TRBV4-2 . CASSQDGAGEFSPLHF TGTGCCAGCAGCCAAGATGGAGCAGGGGAGTTTTCACCCCTCCACTTT
TRBJ1-1 TRBV14 TRBD1 CASSQLPFGTVNTEAFF TGTGCCAGCAGCCAATTGCCTTTCGGGACAGTGAACACTGAAGCTTTCTTT
TRBJ1-2 TRBV30 . CAWSVGNTFSGSDGYTF TGTGCCTGGAGTGTCGGTAACACCTTCTCGGGTTCGGATGGCTACACCTTC
TRBJ1-3 TRBV4-3 . CASSQGQPASGNTIYF TGCGCCAGCAGCCAAGGACAGCCAGCCTCTGGAAACACCATATATTTT
TRBJ1-1 TRBV19 TRBD1 CASTDVGQGNTEAFF TGTGCCAGTACCGACGTGGGACAGGGTAACACTGAAGCTTTCTTT
TRBJ2-7 TRBV7-6 TRBD2 CASSLKETSDYEQYF TGTGCCAGCAGCTTAAAGGAGACTAGCGACTACGAGCAGTACTTC
TRBJ1-5 TRBV2 . CASSLQETNQPQHF TGTGCCAGCAGTCTACAGGAGACTAATCAGCCCCAGCATTTT
TRBJ1-1 TRBV7-9 . CASSQDITGTEAFF TGTGCCAGCAGTCAGGACATCACGGGCACTGAAGCTTTCTTT
TRBJ1-1 TRBV28 . CASSSSSEITEAFF TGTGCCAGCAGTTCCTCCAGTGAAATCACTGAAGCTTTCTTT
TRBJ2-2 TRBV19 TRBD2 CASSPPSGTGELFF TGTGCCAGTAGTCCACCTAGCGGGACCGGGGAGCTGTTTTTT
TRBJ1-1 TRBV14 . CASSQGGRTEAFF TGTGCCAGCAGCCAGGGAGGGAGAACTGAAGCTTTCTTT
TRBJ1-4 TRBV4-2 . CASSPLVGAEKLFF TGTGCCAGCAGCCCATTGGTGGGGGCTGAAAAACTGTTTTTT
TRBJ1-4 TRBV27 . CASSLSPYRFTNATNEKLFF TGTGCCAGCAGTTTATCGCCATACAGGTTTACGAACGCAACTAATGAAAAACTGTTTTTT
TRBJ2-1 TRBV6-1 TRBD1 CASSGQGDYNEQFF TGTGCCAGCAGCGGACAGGGGGATTACAATGAGCAGTTCTTC
TRBJ1-1 TRBV2 TRBD1 CASSPGTGGTEAFF TGTGCCAGCAGTCCCGGGACAGGGGGAACTGAAGCTTTCTTT
TRBJ1-2 TRBV30 . CAWSGVGDYGYTF TGTGCCTGGAGTGGTGTAGGGGACTATGGCTACACCTTC